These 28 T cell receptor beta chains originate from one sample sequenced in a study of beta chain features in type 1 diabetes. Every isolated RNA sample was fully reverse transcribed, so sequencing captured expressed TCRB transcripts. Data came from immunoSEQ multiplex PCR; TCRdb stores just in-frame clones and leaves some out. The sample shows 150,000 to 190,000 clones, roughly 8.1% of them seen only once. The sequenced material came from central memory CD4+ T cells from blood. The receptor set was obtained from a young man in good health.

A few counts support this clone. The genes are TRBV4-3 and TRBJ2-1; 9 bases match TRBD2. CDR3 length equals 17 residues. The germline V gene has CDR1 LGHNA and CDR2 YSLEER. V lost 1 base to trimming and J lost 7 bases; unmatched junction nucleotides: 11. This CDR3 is CASSQASGTLLGNEQFF. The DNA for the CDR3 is TGCGCCAGCAGCCAAGCTAGCGGGACACTCCTGGGTAATGAGCAGTTCTTC.

In nucleotides, the CDR3 is TGTGCCAGCAGACAAGGGGCCAGGACCTATGGCTACACCTTC. Its protein product is CASRQGARTYGYTF. The J gene is TRBJ1-2, the V gene TRBV28; D is perhaps TRBD1 (5 bases). Germline-derived CDR1 and CDR2 are MDHEN and SYDVKM. V was trimmed by 6 bases and J by 4 bases, leaving 15 bases between them. The CDR3 runs to 14 residues.

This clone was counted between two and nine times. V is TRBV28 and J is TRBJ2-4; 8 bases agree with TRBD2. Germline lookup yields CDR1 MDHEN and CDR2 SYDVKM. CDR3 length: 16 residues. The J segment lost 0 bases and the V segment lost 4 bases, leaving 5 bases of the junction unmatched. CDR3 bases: TGTGCCAGCAGTTCGGGGGGGGGACTAGCCAAAAACATTCAGTACTTC. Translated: CASSSGGGLAKNIQYF.

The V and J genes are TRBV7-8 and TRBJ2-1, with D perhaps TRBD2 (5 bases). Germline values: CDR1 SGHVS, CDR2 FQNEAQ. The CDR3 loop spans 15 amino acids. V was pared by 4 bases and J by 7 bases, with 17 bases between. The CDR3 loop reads CASSSPAVLWNEQFF. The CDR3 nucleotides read TGTGCCAGCAGCTCCCCAGCGGTCCTATGGAATGAGCAGTTCTTC.

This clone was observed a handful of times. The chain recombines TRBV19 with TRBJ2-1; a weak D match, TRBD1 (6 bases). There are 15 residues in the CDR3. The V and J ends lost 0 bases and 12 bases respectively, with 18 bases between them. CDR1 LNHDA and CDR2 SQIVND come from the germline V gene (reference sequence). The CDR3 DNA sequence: TGTGCCAGTAGTATAGAGGGGGCAATCTCGATTGGGCAGTTCTTC. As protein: CASSIEGAISIGQFF.

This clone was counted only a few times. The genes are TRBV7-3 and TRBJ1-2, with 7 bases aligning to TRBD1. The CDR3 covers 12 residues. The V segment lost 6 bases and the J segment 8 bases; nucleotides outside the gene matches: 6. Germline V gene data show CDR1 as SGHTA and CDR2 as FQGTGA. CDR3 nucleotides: TGTGCCAGCAGTGGACAGGTCTGGGGCTACACCTTC. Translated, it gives CASSGQVWGYTF.

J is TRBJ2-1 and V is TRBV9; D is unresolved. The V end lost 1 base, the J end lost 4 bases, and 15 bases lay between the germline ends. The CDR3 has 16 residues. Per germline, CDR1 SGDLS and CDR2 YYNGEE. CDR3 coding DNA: TGTGCCAGCAGCGTAACCGTAAGCGCCAATTACAATGAGCAGTTCTTC. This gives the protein CASSVTVSANYNEQFF.

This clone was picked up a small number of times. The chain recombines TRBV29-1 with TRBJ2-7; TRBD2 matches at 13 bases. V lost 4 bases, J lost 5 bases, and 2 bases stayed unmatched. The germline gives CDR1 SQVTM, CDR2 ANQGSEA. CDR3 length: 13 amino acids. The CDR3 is CSVGTSGSNEQYF. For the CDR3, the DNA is TGCAGCGTTGGGACTAGCGGGAGCAACGAGCAGTACTTC.

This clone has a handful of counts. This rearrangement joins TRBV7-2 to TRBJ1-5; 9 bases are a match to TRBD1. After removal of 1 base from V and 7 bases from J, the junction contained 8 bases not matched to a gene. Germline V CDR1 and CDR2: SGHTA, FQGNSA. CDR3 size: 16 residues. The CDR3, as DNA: TGTGCCAGCAGCTTAGGAGGCGGACAGGGGAGGCAGCCCCAGCATTTT. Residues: CASSLGGGQGRQPQHF.

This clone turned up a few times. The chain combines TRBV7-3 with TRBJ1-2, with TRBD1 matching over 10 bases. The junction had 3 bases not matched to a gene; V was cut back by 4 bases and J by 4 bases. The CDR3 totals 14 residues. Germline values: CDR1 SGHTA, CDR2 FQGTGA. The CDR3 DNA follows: TGTGCCAGCAGCTCAGGGACAGGGGTCTATGGCTACACCTTC. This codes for CASSSGTGVYGYTF.

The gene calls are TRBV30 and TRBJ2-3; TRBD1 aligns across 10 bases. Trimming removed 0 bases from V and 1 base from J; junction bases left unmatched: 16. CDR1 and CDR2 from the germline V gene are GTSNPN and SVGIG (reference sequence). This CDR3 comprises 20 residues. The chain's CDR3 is CAWSVLISVPGTGGTDTQYF. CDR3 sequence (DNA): TGTGCCTGGAGTGTACTAATTTCGGTCCCAGGGACAGGGGGCACAGATACGCAGTATTTT.

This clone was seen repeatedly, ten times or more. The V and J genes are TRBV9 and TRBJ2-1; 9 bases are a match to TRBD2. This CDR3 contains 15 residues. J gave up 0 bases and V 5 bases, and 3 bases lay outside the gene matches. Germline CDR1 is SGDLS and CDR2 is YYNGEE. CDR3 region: CASSASGDSYNEQFF. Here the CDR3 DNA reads TGTGCCAGCAGTGCTAGCGGGGACTCCTACAATGAGCAGTTCTTC.

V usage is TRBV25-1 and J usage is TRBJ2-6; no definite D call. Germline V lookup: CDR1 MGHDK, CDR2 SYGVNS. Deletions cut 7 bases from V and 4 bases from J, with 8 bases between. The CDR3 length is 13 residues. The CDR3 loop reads CASTRSGANVLTF. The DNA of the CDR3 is TGTGCCAGCACGAGGTCAGGGGCCAACGTCCTGACTTTC.

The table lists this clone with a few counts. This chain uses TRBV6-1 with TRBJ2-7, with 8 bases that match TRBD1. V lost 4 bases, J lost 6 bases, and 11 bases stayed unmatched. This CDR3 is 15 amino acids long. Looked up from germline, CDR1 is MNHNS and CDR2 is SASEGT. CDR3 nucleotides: TGTGCCAGCAGTGTATTACAGGGGGGTCTTGGCGAGCAGTACTTC. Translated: CASSVLQGGLGEQYF.

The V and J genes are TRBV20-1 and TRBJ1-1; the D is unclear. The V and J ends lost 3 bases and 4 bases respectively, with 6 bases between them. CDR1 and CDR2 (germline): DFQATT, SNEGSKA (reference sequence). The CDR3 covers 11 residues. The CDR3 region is CSARFLTEAFF. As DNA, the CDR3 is TGCAGTGCTAGGTTCCTCACTGAAGCTTTCTTT.

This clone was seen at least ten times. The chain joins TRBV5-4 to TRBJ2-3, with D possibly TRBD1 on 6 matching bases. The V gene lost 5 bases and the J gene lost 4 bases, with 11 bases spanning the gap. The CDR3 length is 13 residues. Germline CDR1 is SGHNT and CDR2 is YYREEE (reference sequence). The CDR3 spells CASSNTGSDTQYF. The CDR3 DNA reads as TGTGCCAGCAGTAATACAGGGTCAGATACGCAGTATTTT.

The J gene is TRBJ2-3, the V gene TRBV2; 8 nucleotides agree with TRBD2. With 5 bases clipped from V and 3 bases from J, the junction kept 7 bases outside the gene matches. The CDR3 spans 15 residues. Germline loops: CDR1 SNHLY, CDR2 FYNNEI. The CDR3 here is CASSKGLVGTDTQYF. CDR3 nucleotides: TGTGCCAGCAGTAAGGGACTAGTGGGAACAGATACGCAGTATTTT.

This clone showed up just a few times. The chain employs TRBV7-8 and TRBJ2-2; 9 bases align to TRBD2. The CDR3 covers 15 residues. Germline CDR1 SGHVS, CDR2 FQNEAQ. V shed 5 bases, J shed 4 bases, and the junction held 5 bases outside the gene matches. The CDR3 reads CASSTGAGGTGELFF. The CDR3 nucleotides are TGTGCCAGCAGCACCGGAGCGGGAGGCACCGGGGAGCTGTTTTTT.

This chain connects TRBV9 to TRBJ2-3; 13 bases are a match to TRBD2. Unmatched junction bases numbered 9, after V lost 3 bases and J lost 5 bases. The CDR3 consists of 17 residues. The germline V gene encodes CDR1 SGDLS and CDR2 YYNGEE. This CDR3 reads CASSALTSGGVGDTQYF. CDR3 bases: TGTGCCAGCAGCGCGCTAACTAGCGGGGGGGTAGGAGATACGCAGTATTTT. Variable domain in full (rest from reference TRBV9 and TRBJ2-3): DSGVTQTPKHLITATGQRVTLRCSPRSGDLSVYWYQQSLDQGLQFLIQYYNGEERAKGNILERFSAQQFPDLHSELNLSSLELGDSALYFCASSALTSGGVGDTQYFGPGTRLTVL.

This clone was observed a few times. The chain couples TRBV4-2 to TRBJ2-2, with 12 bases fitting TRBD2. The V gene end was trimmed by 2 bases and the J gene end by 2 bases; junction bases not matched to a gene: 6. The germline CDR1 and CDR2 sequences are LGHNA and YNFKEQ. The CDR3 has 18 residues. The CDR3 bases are TGTGCCAGCAGCCAACCCGGGACTAGCGGGCCAAACACCGGGGAGCTGTTTTTT. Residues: CASSQPGTSGPNTGELFF.

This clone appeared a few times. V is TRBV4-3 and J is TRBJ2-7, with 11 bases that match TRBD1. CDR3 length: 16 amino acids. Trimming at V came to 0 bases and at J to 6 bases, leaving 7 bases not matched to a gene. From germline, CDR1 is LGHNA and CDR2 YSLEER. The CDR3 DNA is TGCGCCAGCAGCCAAGAGCGATCGGGACAGGGGGGCGAGCAGTACTTC. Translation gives CASSQERSGQGGEQYF.

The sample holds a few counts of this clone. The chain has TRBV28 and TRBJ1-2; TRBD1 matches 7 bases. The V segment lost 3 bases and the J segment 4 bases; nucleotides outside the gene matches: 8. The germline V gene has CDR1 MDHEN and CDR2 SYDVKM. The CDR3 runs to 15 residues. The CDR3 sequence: CASSLNRGISYGYTF. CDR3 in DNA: TGTGCCAGCAGTTTGAACAGGGGAATTAGCTATGGCTACACCTTC.

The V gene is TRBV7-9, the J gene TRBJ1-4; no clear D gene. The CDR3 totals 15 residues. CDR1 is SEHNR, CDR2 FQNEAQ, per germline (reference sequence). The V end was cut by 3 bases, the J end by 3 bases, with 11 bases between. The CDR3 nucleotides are TGTGCCAGCAGCTTGGAGAGGCGGGCTAATGAAAAACTGTTTTTT. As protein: CASSLERRANEKLFF.

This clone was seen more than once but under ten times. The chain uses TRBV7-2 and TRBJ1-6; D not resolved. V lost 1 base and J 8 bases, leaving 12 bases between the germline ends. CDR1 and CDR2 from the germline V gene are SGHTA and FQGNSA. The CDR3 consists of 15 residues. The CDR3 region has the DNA TGTGCCAGCAGCTTAGATGGCGGGATTGATTCACCCCTCCACTTT. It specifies CASSLDGGIDSPLHF.

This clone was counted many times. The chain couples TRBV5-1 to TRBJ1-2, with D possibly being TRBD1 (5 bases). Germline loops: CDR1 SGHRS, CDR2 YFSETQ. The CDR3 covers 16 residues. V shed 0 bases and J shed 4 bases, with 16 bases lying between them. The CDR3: CASSLDGGRTRYGYTF. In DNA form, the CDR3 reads TGCGCCAGCAGCTTGGATGGGGGGAGAACCCGCTATGGCTACACCTTC.

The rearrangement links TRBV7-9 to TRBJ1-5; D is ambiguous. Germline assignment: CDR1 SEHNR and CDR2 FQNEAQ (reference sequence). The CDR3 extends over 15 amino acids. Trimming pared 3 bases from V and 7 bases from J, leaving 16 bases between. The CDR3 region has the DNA TGTGCCAGCAGCTTGGGTCCAGGCGCCGAGCAGCCCCAGCATTTT. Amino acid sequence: CASSLGPGAEQPQHF.

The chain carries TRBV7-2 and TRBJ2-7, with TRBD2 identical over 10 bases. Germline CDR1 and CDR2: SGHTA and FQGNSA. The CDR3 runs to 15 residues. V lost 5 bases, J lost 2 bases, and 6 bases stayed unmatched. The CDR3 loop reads CASSRSGGETYEQYF. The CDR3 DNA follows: TGTGCCAGCAGCCGCAGCGGGGGGGAAACCTACGAGCAGTACTTC.

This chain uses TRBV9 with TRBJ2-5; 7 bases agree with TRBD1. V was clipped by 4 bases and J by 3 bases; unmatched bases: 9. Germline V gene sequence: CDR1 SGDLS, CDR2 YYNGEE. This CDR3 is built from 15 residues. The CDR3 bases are TGTGCCAGCAGCCCATCGGGACAGATTAAAGAGACCCAGTACTTC. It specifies CASSPSGQIKETQYF.